What follows are 6 T cell receptor beta chains derived from one specimen sequenced in a study of tumor-infiltrating lymphocytes in primary liver carcinoma. A constant-region primer primed TCR beta cDNA synthesis from about 0.55 ug of total RNA. Amplification in three nested multiplex PCR rounds with slightly modified ARM-PCR gave rise to TCR beta libraries. With TRBV1-TRBV30 forward primers and a C-beta reverse primer, the first two PCR rounds were run for around 11 cycles each. TCRdb fed the multiplex PCR reads into MiXCR, producing one record per CDR3 protein. The sample comprises some 64,000 distinct CDR3 sequences, about two thirds of which are singletons, and approximately 41% rests with the top ten. From unsorted bulk tissue weighing roughly 19-32 mg, DNA and RNA were co-extracted. Sequencing input: liver tumor tissue from sampling region 4. Documented subset: tumor region T4, right-lateral pole. The receptors come from a man aged 35 to 55 with primary liver carcinoma and hepatitis B virus infection.

The CDR3 region is CASSLGPVSGNTIYF. In nucleotides, the CDR3 is TGTGCCAGCAGCTTGGGGCCAGTATCTGGAAACACCATATATTTT. V and J are TRBV7-2 and TRBJ1-3, with D possibly matching TRBD1 (5 bases). In germline, CDR1 is SGHTA, CDR2 FQGNSA. The CDR3 spans 15 residues. Trimming shortened V by 3 bases and J by 1 base, and 10 bases separated the two germline ends.

About this clonotype: It may be a read error: a sequence one base away is much more abundant. This chain joins TRBV5-1 and TRBJ2-5; 8 nucleotides align to TRBD2. The CDR3 covers 15 residues. Germline V gene data show CDR1 as SGHRS and CDR2 as YFSETQ. CDR3 region: CASSLSGSAEETQCF. In DNA, the CDR3 is TGCGCCAGCAGCTTAAGCGGGAGCGCGGAAGAGACCCAGTGCTTC.

Comments on this clonotype: Since no conserved phenylalanine or tryptophan closes the CDR3, a read error is the likely cause. The rearrangement joins TRBV6-2 or TRBV6-3 to TRBJ2-5, with D perhaps given as TRBD1 or TRBD2 (6 bases each). The CDR3 spans 14 residues. The V gene's germline CDR1 is MNHEY and CDR2 SVGEGT. Trimming pared 7 bases from V and 3 bases from J, leaving 15 bases between. The CDR3 is CASNLWGAKETQYL. The CDR3 DNA reads as TGTGCCAGCAACCTGTGGGGGGCTAAAGAGACCCAGTACCTC.

For this clonotype: A junction end diverges from the germline sequence, so it may reflect a read error. CDR3 nucleotides: TGTGCAAGCAGCATCGCGGGGCCACATGGTACGCAGTATTTT. Translation: CASSIAGPHGTQYF. The V call is TRBV11-2, the J call TRBJ2-3; weak D call: TRBD2 (6 bases). Germline V gene data show CDR1 as SGHAT and CDR2 as FQNNGV. The CDR3 is 14 residues long.

On this clonotype itself: This may be a read error, as it is one base from a much larger clone. The chain carries TRBV6-5 and TRBJ2-1; D is unresolved. V dropped 7 bases and J dropped 8 bases, with 15 bases sitting between them. Germline-derived CDR1 and CDR2 are MNHEY and SVGAGI. The CDR3 covers 13 residues. CDR3 sequence: CASTRPYTDEQFF. The CDR3 DNA sequence: TGTGCCAGCACACGGCCCTATACAGATGAGCAGTTCTTC.

This clonotype was observed a handful of times. This may stem from a read error, because a much larger clone lies one nucleotide away. The chain employs TRBV6-1 and TRBJ2-2; D gene uncertain. Germline CDR1 reads MNHNS; CDR2 reads SASEGT. Deletions cut 7 bases from V and 10 bases from J, with 19 bases between. This CDR3 is 14 amino acids long. The CDR3 protein is CASNPRETIEELFF. The CDR3 nucleotides read TGTGCCAGCAACCCCCGAGAGACAATAGAGGAGCTGTTTTTT.